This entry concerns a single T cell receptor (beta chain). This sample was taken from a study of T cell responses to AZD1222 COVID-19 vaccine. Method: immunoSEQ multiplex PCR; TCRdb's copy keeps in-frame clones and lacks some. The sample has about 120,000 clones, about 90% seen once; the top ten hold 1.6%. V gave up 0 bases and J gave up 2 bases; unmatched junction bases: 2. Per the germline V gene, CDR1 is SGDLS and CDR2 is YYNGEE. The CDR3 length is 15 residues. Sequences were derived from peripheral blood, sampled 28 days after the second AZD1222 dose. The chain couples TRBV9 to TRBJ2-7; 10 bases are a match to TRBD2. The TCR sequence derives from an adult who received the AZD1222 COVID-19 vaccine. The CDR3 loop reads CASSVGTSGTYEQYF. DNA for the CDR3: TGTGCCAGCAGCGTAGGGACTAGCGGTACCTACGAGCAGTACTTC.